A selection of T cell receptor beta chains follows, all from one sample in a study of T cell changes during pregnancy in multiple sclerosis. TCRdb's table, derived via immunoSEQ multiplex PCR, lists solely in-frame clones and lacks some. Of under 35,000 clones in the sample, roughly 92% were seen once. This specimen was CD4+ T cells from peripheral blood mononuclear cells, taken in the first trimester of pregnancy. The receptor set was obtained from a female donor with multiple sclerosis, enrolled in a pregnancy study. The CDR3 runs from the conserved cysteine through the conserved F or W. A D gene is named only where the DNA matches it firmly. A row's size may be missing; if present it is once, few, many or a size class.

TRBD1 TRBJ2-7 TRBV28 . 16 CASTLLQGASYYEQYF TGTGCCAGCACCTTGCTGCAGGGGGCGTCTTACTACGAGCAGTACTTC
TRBD1 TRBJ2-4 TRBV19 . 15 CASSSLDRDKNIQYF TGTGCCAGTAGTAGCCTAGACAGGGACAAAAACATTCAGTACTTC
. TRBJ2-2 TRBV4-3 . 19 CASSQEPALHGSGAGELFF TGCGCCAGCAGCCAAGAGCCCGCCTTACACGGGAGCGGAGCCGGGGAGCTGTTTTTT
. TRBJ2-1 TRBV7-2 . 16 CASSLFPGSSYNEQFF TGTGCCAGCAGCTTATTTCCGGGTAGCTCCTACAATGAGCAGTTCTTC
TRBD2 TRBJ2-1 TRBV19 . 17 CASGGLAGGSSYNEQFF TGTGCCAGTGGGGGACTAGCGGGGGGATCCTCCTACAATGAGCAGTTCTTC
TRBD1 TRBJ2-7 TRBV7-3 once 15 CASSLTAGGSYEQYF TGTGCCAGCAGCTTAACCGCAGGGGGCTCTTACGAGCAGTACTTC
. TRBJ2-5 TRBV5-6 . 16 CASSLRLAYSQETQYF TGTGCCAGCAGCTTGCGCTTAGCCTACTCCCAAGAGACCCAGTACTTC
. TRBJ1-6 TRBV7-2 . 13 CASSLEADSPLHF TGTGCCAGCAGCTTAGAGGCGGATTCACCCCTCCACTTT
TRBD1 TRBJ2-7 TRBV6-1 . 19 CASSEVRGTGGGLFYEQYF TGTGCCAGCAGTGAAGTGAGGGGGACAGGGGGCGGACTATTTTACGAGCAGTACTTC
. TRBJ1-1 TRBV5-1 . 12 CASSGRDTEAFF TGCGCCAGCAGCGGCCGGGACACTGAAGCTTTCTTT
TRBD1 TRBJ1-3 TRBV18 once 16 CASSPRGQTTGNTIYF TGTGCCAGCTCACCACGGGGACAGACTACTGGAAACACCATATATTTT
. TRBJ1-1 TRBV7-2 . 14 CASSLVGGDTEAFF TGTGCCAGCAGCTTAGTTGGAGGGGACACTGAAGCTTTCTTT
. TRBJ1-1 TRBV7-8 . 13 CASSFSSGTEAFF TGTGCCAGCAGCTTTTCTTCCGGGACTGAAGCTTTCTTT
. TRBJ2-7 TRBV27 . 14 CASSLWGVAYEQYF TGTGCCAGCAGTTTATGGGGGGTTGCCTACGAGCAGTACTTC
. TRBJ2-1 TRBV7-9 . 15 CASSLREGGRNEQFF TGTGCCAGCAGCTTACGAGAGGGTGGAAGGAATGAGCAGTTCTTC
TRBD1 TRBJ1-1 TRBV7-9 . 14 CASSLGQGATEAFF TGTGCCAGCAGCTTAGGGCAGGGGGCCACTGAAGCTTTCTTT
TRBD1 TRBJ1-4 TRBV28 . 12 CASSLLDRGLFF TGTGCCAGCAGTCTCTTGGACAGGGGACTGTTTTTT
TRBD1 TRBJ2-3 TRBV10-3 . 14 CAISGTGTTDTQYF TGTGCCATCAGTGGGACAGGGACGACAGATACGCAGTATTTT
. TRBJ2-1 TRBV7-2 . 12 CATRGARNEQFF TGTGCCACCCGGGGGGCTCGAAATGAGCAGTTCTTC
. TRBJ1-1 TRBV6-1 . 13 CASSRQSNTEAFF TGTGCCAGCAGTCGACAGAGCAACACTGAAGCTTTCTTT
TRBD1 TRBJ2-7 TRBV11-2 . 15 CASSLPGRGSYEQYF TGTGCCAGCAGTCTGCCTGGCAGGGGGAGCTACGAGCAGTACTTC
TRBD1 TRBJ1-2 TRBV9 . 14 CASSATGSHYGYTF TGTGCCAGCAGCGCGACAGGGTCCCACTATGGCTACACCTTC
. TRBJ2-6 TRBV6-6 . 16 CASSYSQGAGANVLTF TGTGCCAGCAGTTACTCACAAGGAGCTGGGGCCAACGTCCTGACTTTC
. TRBJ2-1 TRBV19 . 16 CASSIDIPRSYNEQFF TGTGCCAGTAGTATAGATATTCCGCGCTCCTACAATGAGCAGTTCTTC
. TRBJ2-4 TRBV9 . 14 CASSPTWQLNIQYF TGTGCCAGCAGCCCCACCTGGCAGTTAAACATTCAGTACTTC
TRBD2 TRBJ2-5 TRBV5-6 . 13 CASSAGGTETQYF TGTGCCAGCAGCGCGGGGGGAACCGAGACCCAGTACTTC
TRBD1 TRBJ1-6 TRBV30 . 15 CASNRGEIYNSPLHF TGTGCCTCTAACAGGGGGGAGATCTATAATTCACCCCTCCACTTT
. TRBJ2-7 TRBV7-9 . 16 CASSFWGRAGTYEQYF TGTGCCAGCAGCTTCTGGGGACGCGCAGGGACTTACGAGCAGTACTTC
TRBD1 TRBJ1-6 TRBV30 . 13 CACRTGGNSPLHF TGTGCCTGCCGGACAGGCGGGAATTCACCCCTCCACTTT
. TRBJ2-3 TRBV11-1 . 16 CASSLKGWGSTDTQYF TGTGCCAGCAGCTTAAAGGGGTGGGGCAGCACAGATACGCAGTATTTT
. TRBJ1-6 TRBV5-1 . 14 CASSYQGGDSPLHF TGCGCCAGCAGCTACCAAGGGGGTGATTCACCCCTCCACTTT
. TRBJ2-7 TRBV5-1 . 14 CASSLGQGHYEQYF TGCGCCAGCAGCTTGGGTCAGGGGCACTACGAGCAGTACTTC
TRBD1 TRBJ1-2 TRBV5-5 . 15 CASSPSDRLAYGYTF TGTGCCAGCAGCCCCTCGGACAGGTTAGCCTATGGCTACACCTTC
. TRBJ1-2 TRBV6-6 . 14 CASSYGQGWSGYTF TGTGCCAGCAGTTATGGGCAGGGGTGGAGTGGCTACACCTTC
TRBD1 TRBJ2-7 TRBV28 . 14 CASRWDRGTYEQYF TGTGCCAGCAGGTGGGACAGGGGAACCTACGAGCAGTACTTC
TRBD1 TRBJ2-2 TRBV5-1 once 17 CASSSGGGQGITGELFF TGCGCCAGCAGCTCTGGCGGGGGACAGGGGATCACCGGGGAGCTGTTTTTT
TRBD1 TRBJ2-7 TRBV11-2 . 13 CASGDWTGSKQYF TGTGCCAGCGGGGATTGGACAGGGAGCAAGCAGTACTTC
TRBD1 TRBJ2-7 TRBV10-1 . 14 CASSEGTGDKEQYF TGCGCCAGCAGTGAAGGGACAGGGGATAAAGAGCAGTACTTC
TRBD2 TRBJ2-1 TRBV7-3 . 17 CASSLRLGGGLLDEQFF TGTGCCAGCAGCTTGAGACTAGGCGGGGGGCTCTTGGATGAGCAGTTCTTC
TRBD2 TRBJ2-2 TRBV19 . 15 CASSHRGGRTGELFF TGTGCCAGTAGTCATCGGGGGGGCCGCACCGGGGAGCTGTTTTTT
. TRBJ1-1 TRBV28 . 17 CASSLWGTIQVNTEAFF TGTGCCAGCAGTTTATGGGGAACGATACAGGTTAACACTGAAGCTTTCTTT
TRBD2 TRBJ2-3 TRBV12-5 . 17 CASGSPTLAGGAHTQYF TGTGCTAGTGGTTCTCCCACACTAGCGGGGGGTGCGCATACGCAGTATTTT
. TRBJ2-7 TRBV25-1 . 13 CASRLNQNYEQYF TGTGCCAGCAGACTCAACCAAAACTACGAGCAGTACTTC
. TRBJ1-1 TRBV11-3 . 10 CASSFPRAFF TGTGCCAGCAGCTTCCCGAGGGCTTTCTTT
TRBD1 TRBJ1-4 TRBV5-1 . 15 CASSPRQGANEKLFF TGCGCCAGCAGCCCGAGACAGGGGGCTAATGAAAAACTGTTTTTT
. TRBJ1-2 TRBV7-2 . 13 CASSLAGGAGYTF TGTGCCAGCAGCTTAGCGGGGGGGGCGGGCTACACCTTC
. TRBJ1-4 TRBV7-9 once 15 CASSPGLPGGEKLFF TGTGCCAGCAGCCCCGGGTTACCCGGAGGGGAAAAACTGTTTTTT
TRBD2 TRBJ2-7 TRBV7-2 . 15 CASSLVAGGAYEQYF TGTGCCAGCAGCTTAGTAGCGGGGGGCGCCTACGAGCAGTACTTC
. TRBJ2-5 TRBV10-3 . 11 CAIQGAETQYF TGTGCCATACAGGGTGCCGAGACCCAGTACTTC
TRBD2 TRBJ2-1 TRBV19 . 16 CASSHPGLAVDNEQFF TGTGCCAGTAGCCATCCGGGACTAGCGGTAGACAATGAGCAGTTCTTC
. TRBJ1-2 TRBV11-2 . 13 CASSLVQNYGYTF TGTGCCAGCAGCTTAGTACAGAACTATGGCTACACCTTC